These T cell receptor beta chains were read from a single sample in a study of regulatory T cells in long-lasting Graves disease. MiXCR was run by TCRdb on the multiplex PCR reads, yielding one entry per CDR3 protein. The table shows 200,000 to 300,000 distinct CDR3 sequences, with 20% occurring only once. The sample in question was peripheral blood mononuclear cells (PBMCs), obtained at new diagnosis, from a patient treated with antithyroid drugs. These receptors came from a female donor with Graves disease. The CDR3 runs from the conserved cysteine through the conserved F or W. Each record gives: V gene, J gene, CDR3 protein.

V gene: TRBV15
J gene: TRBJ1-1
CDR3 protein: CATQTGANTEAFF

V gene: TRBV7-2
J gene: TRBJ1-5
CDR3 protein: CASSLEYRSNQPQHF

V gene: TRBV2
J gene: TRBJ2-7
CDR3 protein: CASSRDRVESYEQYF

V gene: TRBV28
J gene: TRBJ1-1
CDR3 protein: CASSQSIRAAGTEAFF

V gene: TRBV12-3/TRBV12-4
J gene: TRBJ1-5
CDR3 protein: CASSWDRDNQPQHF

V gene: TRBV29-1
J gene: TRBJ1-5
CDR3 protein: CSVGGETSNQPQHF

V gene: TRBV6-1
J gene: TRBJ2-5
CDR3 protein: CASSRGLAGVKETQYF

V gene: TRBV6-1
J gene: TRBJ2-1
CDR3 protein: CASSIPGLAGFEQFF

V gene: TRBV12-3/TRBV12-4
J gene: TRBJ2-5
CDR3 protein: CASSALLAGGLWETQYF

V gene: TRBV5-1
J gene: TRBJ2-1
CDR3 protein: CASSFNGYNEQFF

V gene: TRBV6-2/TRBV6-3
J gene: TRBJ2-2
CDR3 protein: CASSYEGRNTGELFF

V gene: TRBV7-2
J gene: TRBJ2-7
CDR3 protein: CASSSQGGRIFYEQYF

V gene: TRBV4-3
J gene: TRBJ2-2
CDR3 protein: CASSQPGWRAGELFF

V gene: TRBV5-6
J gene: TRBJ2-2
CDR3 protein: CASSLVGQHTGELFF

V gene: TRBV5-4
J gene: TRBJ1-6
CDR3 protein: CASSLDAGVWDSPLHF

V gene: TRBV20-1
J gene: TRBJ2-1
CDR3 protein: CSARARNYNEQFF

V gene: TRBV6-1
J gene: TRBJ1-5
CDR3 protein: CASRGRGGIQPQHF

V gene: TRBV11-2
J gene: TRBJ1-1
CDR3 protein: CASSLGGGGDTEAFF

V gene: TRBV11-2
J gene: TRBJ2-2
CDR3 protein: CASSLDPSTGELFF

V gene: TRBV7-2
J gene: TRBJ2-7
CDR3 protein: CASSLDRGVHEQYF

V gene: TRBV20-1
J gene: TRBJ2-4
CDR3 protein: CSARDRGRGAKNIQYF

V gene: TRBV20-1
J gene: TRBJ2-5
CDR3 protein: CSASTERWAETQYF

V gene: TRBV7-6
J gene: TRBJ1-3
CDR3 protein: CASSLKIDSGNTIYF

V gene: TRBV9
J gene: TRBJ1-5
CDR3 protein: CASSVARDNQPQHF

V gene: TRBV28
J gene: TRBJ1-2
CDR3 protein: CASSLETGTYGYTF

V gene: TRBV6-1
J gene: TRBJ1-5
CDR3 protein: CASTEGGYSNQPQHF

V gene: TRBV28
J gene: TRBJ2-5
CDR3 protein: CASNWDRGLRETQYF

V gene: TRBV5-1
J gene: TRBJ2-7
CDR3 protein: CASRFGLGGGYEQYF

V gene: TRBV6-2/TRBV6-3
J gene: TRBJ2-1
CDR3 protein: CASRNTSVDSPRTPGSYNEQFF

V gene: TRBV29-1
J gene: TRBJ1-1
CDR3 protein: CSEGSMNTEAFF

V gene: TRBV4-3
J gene: TRBJ2-5
CDR3 protein: CASSQEVTGGETQYF

V gene: TRBV7-9
J gene: TRBJ2-2
CDR3 protein: CASRHSPDTNTGELFF

V gene: TRBV7-3
J gene: TRBJ1-1
CDR3 protein: CASSLGPGPNTEAFF

V gene: TRBV6-1
J gene: TRBJ1-2
CDR3 protein: CASSEYGPPAYGYTF

V gene: TRBV10-3
J gene: TRBJ1-3
CDR3 protein: CAISEGESSGNTIYF

V gene: TRBV7-3
J gene: TRBJ2-3
CDR3 protein: CASSLTAKAGVTDTQYF

V gene: TRBV5-1
J gene: TRBJ2-1
CDR3 protein: CASSFSALSYNEQFF

V gene: TRBV12-3/TRBV12-4
J gene: TRBJ2-5
CDR3 protein: CASSSTGGAETQYF

V gene: TRBV12-3/TRBV12-4
J gene: TRBJ1-1
CDR3 protein: CASRPLSGRRGTEAFF

V gene: TRBV5-5
J gene: TRBJ1-5
CDR3 protein: CASSHLGGNQPQHF

V gene: TRBV4-1
J gene: TRBJ2-7
CDR3 protein: CASTHVGTRSYEQYF

V gene: TRBV7-2
J gene: TRBJ2-7
CDR3 protein: CASSLWRDLEQYF

V gene: TRBV6-5
J gene: TRBJ1-1
CDR3 protein: CASSYPRDRGWTEAFF

V gene: TRBV5-6
J gene: TRBJ2-2
CDR3 protein: CASSPGGSNTGELFF

V gene: TRBV7-2
J gene: TRBJ1-6
CDR3 protein: CASSLAPGASNSPLHF

V gene: TRBV5-1
J gene: TRBJ2-1
CDR3 protein: CASSPLPSGAPEQFF

V gene: TRBV5-5
J gene: TRBJ1-6
CDR3 protein: CASSARDSSPLHF

V gene: TRBV15
J gene: TRBJ2-3
CDR3 protein: CATSSLRAGKTDTQYF

V gene: TRBV5-1
J gene: TRBJ2-1
CDR3 protein: CASSMQVHPNEQFF

V gene: TRBV7-8
J gene: TRBJ1-1
CDR3 protein: CASSLAPQMNTEAFF

V gene: TRBV20-1
J gene: TRBJ2-3
CDR3 protein: CSARDGRDLVPDTQYF

V gene: TRBV24-1
J gene: TRBJ2-1
CDR3 protein: CATSDPASSYNEQFF

V gene: TRBV6-1
J gene: TRBJ2-7
CDR3 protein: CASSDRTVAYEQYF

V gene: TRBV27
J gene: TRBJ2-1
CDR3 protein: CASSIVGLAGGGRAEQFF

V gene: TRBV18
J gene: TRBJ2-7
CDR3 protein: CASSTPPGQGTDEQYF